These T cell receptor beta chains were read from a single sample in a study of cytomegalovirus exposure and HLA in healthy donors. Assay: immunoSEQ multiplex PCR; the TCRdb copy retains only in-frame clones and omits some. The sample includes approximately 200,000 clones, 65% to 90% of them seen just once. The specimen was PBMCs. The receptors were sampled from a girl aged 10-17 years in good health and CMV-seronegative. The CDR3 runs from the conserved cysteine through the conserved F or W.

J gene,CDR3 length,V gene,CDR3 protein
TRBJ2-7,11,TRBV19,CATSDRYEQYF
TRBJ1-2,13,TRBV7-2,CASSLGQRYGYTF
TRBJ2-7,10,TRBV29-1,CSGMGAEQYF
TRBJ1-6,12,TRBV25-1,CASSTLVSPLHF
TRBJ1-2,14,TRBV6-1,CASSAQGGANGYTF
TRBJ1-4,13,TRBV7-2,CASSLRRDEKLFF
TRBJ2-1,18,TRBV5-6,CASSFTPVGLAEYNEQFF
TRBJ2-7,14,TRBV7-2,CASSLGGATYEQYF
TRBJ2-5,14,TRBV5-1,CASSAGSPQETQYF
TRBJ2-5,15,TRBV27,CASSLGTGGKETQYF
TRBJ2-5,13,TRBV6-5,CASSRTSGETQYF
TRBJ1-4,17,TRBV14,CASSPAPWGGTNEKLFF
TRBJ2-7,15,TRBV4-1,CASSSAAGDYYEQYF
TRBJ1-2,15,TRBV10-3,CAISGLGGGTDGYTF
TRBJ2-2,15,TRBV7-3,CASSWTPTNTGELFF
TRBJ2-3,16,TRBV5-1,CASSLGRAASTDTQYF
TRBJ2-1,16,TRBV10-3,CAISELGSGWFNEQFF
TRBJ1-2,13,TRBV27,CASTSTGKGGYTF
TRBJ2-5,14,TRBV7-2,CASSLGGVEETQYF
TRBJ2-1,15,TRBV7-8,CASSLNPSGGTEQFF
TRBJ1-2,14,TRBV6-6,CASSPRGQEYGYTF
TRBJ2-7,16,TRBV6-1,CASSEPAGDPSYEQYF
TRBJ1-3,14,TRBV6-5,CASSWGQSGNTIYF
TRBJ1-2,13,TRBV7-2,CASRWDSSYGYTF
TRBJ1-1,15,TRBV18,CASSPPTAMNTEAFF
TRBJ1-1,12,TRBV5-8,CASSLRGANAFF
TRBJ2-5,15,TRBV7-9,CASTPSRRGQETQYF
TRBJ2-5,15,TRBV7-6,CASSLRSAGGETQYF
TRBJ1-4,18,TRBV30,CAWRGQGTTGAMYEKLFF
TRBJ1-5,15,TRBV6-1,CASSEVSYSNQPQHF
TRBJ1-4,15,TRBV18,CASSPNRGDGEKLFF
TRBJ2-1,13,TRBV2,CASSEEGYGEQFF
TRBJ1-1,15,TRBV28,CASSPWGGEDTEAFF
TRBJ1-4,15,TRBV28,CATERSGGANEKLFF
TRBJ2-5,15,TRBV7-9,CASSPGQGVEETQYF
TRBJ1-1,14,TRBV30,CAWLTGGLNTEAFF
TRBJ1-6,12,TRBV27,CASRLQNSPLHF
TRBJ2-5,14,TRBV9,CASSVGFGGETQYF
TRBJ1-1,12,TRBV19,CASSKQGARAFF
TRBJ2-3,13,TRBV30,CAWSRGQPDTQYF
TRBJ2-5,17,TRBV14,CASSQGLTGGARETQYF
TRBJ2-3,16,TRBV5-4,CASSLRAGAFADTQYF
TRBJ2-6,17,TRBV6-1,CASSARTGSNGANVLTF
TRBJ1-4,14,TRBV5-1,CASSLGGTNEKLFF
TRBJ2-1,15,TRBV5-4,CASSLGREGYNEQFF
TRBJ2-3,15,TRBV7-2,CASSVMNRGADTQYF
TRBJ2-5,16,TRBV7-6,CASSLGGSGNQETQYF
TRBJ2-7,17,TRBV4-2,CASSQVQTSGGYHEQYF
TRBJ1-6,16,TRBV5-1,CASSLGVRGENSPLHF
TRBJ2-3,15,TRBV4-2,CASSQVKTYTDTQYF
TRBJ2-7,15,TRBV18,CASSPSGTASYEQYF
TRBJ2-7,15,TRBV28,CASREIRGVRYEQYF
TRBJ1-5,17,TRBV7-3,CASSLSRGEYSNQPQHF
TRBJ1-2,14,TRBV19,CASSILAGNYGYTF
TRBJ1-2,13,TRBV7-3,CASSSDTGGVHTF
TRBJ2-7,14,TRBV30,CAWRPGQGDYEQYF